The 5 T cell receptor beta chains listed next were all sequenced from one sample in a study of blood T cell repertoires in COVID-19. Libraries were prepared by immunoSEQ multiplex PCR; TCRdb keeps only in-frame clonotypes and omits some of them. The sample includes approximately 210,000 clones, 82% of them seen just once. The sample comprised peripheral blood. The receptors were sampled from a woman aged 40 to 49 with acute or convalescent COVID-19.

This chain links TRBV5-1 with TRBJ1-6, with 10 bases fitting TRBD1. This CDR3 comprises 17 residues. V was clipped by 4 bases and J by 7 bases; unmatched bases: 11. Germline assignment: CDR1 SGHRS and CDR2 YFSETQ. Written as DNA, the CDR3 is TGCGCCAGCAGCCCCAGGGAGCGACAGGGGGCGAATTCACCCCTCCACTTT. Translating gives CASSPRERQGANSPLHF.

The chain uses TRBV14 and TRBJ2-7, with D maybe TRBD2 (5 bases). This CDR3 is built from 17 residues. Trimming cost V 1 base and J 1 base, with 17 bases left between them. Germline CDR1 and CDR2: SGHDN and FVKESK. In nucleotides, the CDR3 is TGTGCCAGCAGCCAAGTAAAGAGAAAGCCGGGATCCTACGAGCAGTACTTC. Its translation: CASSQVKRKPGSYEQYF.

The rearrangement uses TRBV7-9 and TRBJ1-6, with 7 bases identical to TRBD1. The length of the CDR3 is 14 residues. With 7 bases clipped from V and 15 bases from J, the junction kept 15 bases outside the gene matches. CDR1 SEHNR and CDR2 FQNEAQ come from the germline V gene (reference sequence). The DNA for the CDR3 is TGTGCCAGCACCAGAGAATCGCAGGGGGGTCACCTCCACTTT. As protein: CASTRESQGGHLHF. Combining the CDR3 with reference TRBV7-9 and TRBJ1-6 gives the whole variable domain DTGVSQNPRHKITKRGQNVTFRCDPISEHNRLYWYRQTLGQGPEFLTYFQNEAQLEKSRLLSDRFSAERPKGSFSTLEIQRTEQGDSAMYLCASTRESQGGHLHFGNGTRLTVT.

The rearrangement joins TRBV2 to TRBJ1-2; D might be TRBD1 (5 bases). V was shortened by 1 base and J by 1 base, with 10 bases between the two germline ends. CDR3 size: 15 residues. Germline CDR1 is SNHLY and CDR2 is FYNNEI. The CDR3 bases are TGTGCCAGCAGTGAAGAACCAGGGTTTAACTATGGCTACACCTTC. Its protein is CASSEEPGFNYGYTF.

This clone has only one observation. This chain connects TRBV7-2 to TRBJ1-1; 10 positions agree with TRBD1. Germline-derived CDR1 and CDR2 are SGHTA and FQGNSA. V dropped 5 bases and J dropped 12; count of bases not matched to a gene: 9. This CDR3 has 13 residues. The CDR3 here is CASSRDRGSETFF. The CDR3 DNA sequence: TGTGCCAGCAGCCGGGACAGGGGATCGGAGACTTTCTTT.